This T cell receptor beta chain was obtained from a study of cytomegalovirus exposure and HLA in healthy donors (dated 2017 in TCRdb). Context from the whole study: In an earlier analysis of approximately 640 of the donors, less than 350 Gb of sequence data and 100 million or so unique TCR beta sequences from about 179 million T cells were reported. About 280 gigabases of sequencing data and around 85 million unique TCR sequences made up an early release that covered fewer than 650 HLA-typed donors. Of the approximately 370 genotyped donors, 75% to 85% were placed in the genetic ancestry cluster associated with self-reported Caucasian donors. The study aimed to test whether cataloging public T cell receptors could reveal signatures of past pathogen exposure. The study profiled the T cell repertoires of more than 500 subjects by immunosequencing and related them to cytomegalovirus serostatus. Besides the first cohort of roughly 660 subjects, a separate validation cohort made up of some 110 different subjects was used. To predict cytomegalovirus infection status, the study brought together high-throughput TCR immunosequencing, statistical association of individual TCRs with disease status, and machine learning. In a later analysis, previously published TCR beta repertoires from hundreds of donors were re-analyzed and high-resolution HLA genotyping was added so that TCR occurrence patterns could be studied. The later analysis used no new phenotypic data to find candidate immune exposures, relying instead on TCR beta sequences and their occurrence across donors. To decide whether each TCR beta V gene segment behaved as functional or pseudogenic, an earlier analysis of some 570 of the donors relied on high-throughput TCR beta sequencing. Donor age, sex, ethnicity and CMV serostatus were compiled alongside the repertoire data. A later genetic analysis took genome-wide SNP genotypes for about 65% of the 666 donors and used that subset as a discovery cohort. Every repertoire in the discovery cohort had been generated on one and the same sequencing platform. HLA typing covered class I and class II loci at four-digit resolution. The number of donors typed differed by locus, with roughly 629-640 for A, B, C, DRB1 and DQB1, 522 for DQA1, 600 to 610 for DPA1, and 472 for DPB1. Because of strong linkage in the cohort, roughly five DR-DQ haplotypes were treated as single units for association and clustering. Among a few hundred genotyped donors of the cohort, an average of approximately 250,000 unique TCR beta nucleotide sequences were sequenced per donor, around 18% of them non-productive.

A remark on this clone: Which antigen it targets is not known. No qualities accompany the bases; no much larger clone lies one base away.

Library preparation used the immunoSEQ multiplex PCR assay. For the multiplex PCR, a mixture combining 60 forward primers for TCR Vbeta segments and 13 reverse primers for TCR Jbeta segments was used. The CDR3 region of rearranged TCR beta genes was amplified from genomic DNA by a multiplex PCR assay. Amplified TCR beta libraries were sequenced as 87-base-pair reads on the Illumina HiSeq System. Concerning the study's data processing: In a later analysis, some 80 million unique TCR beta chains were counted across the roughly 670 repertoires, and around 10 million of these chains were shared by at least two donors. A nearest-neighbor algorithm error-corrected the raw reads and collapsed the reads into unique sequences, merging closely related sequences to remove PCR and sequencing errors. V, D and J gene segments were assigned by aligning CDR3 sequences to IMGT reference sequences. Each retained sequence needed at least a six-nucleotide match to both a V gene segment and a J gene segment. Rearrangements were called productive when the CDR3 lacked stop codons and stayed in frame with V and J; all others were non-productive. Following IMGT convention, CDR3 was defined as the stretch from the second conserved V-encoded cysteine to the conserved J-encoded phenylalanine. In an earlier analysis of approximately 500 of the donors, sequences lacking an unambiguous match to a single V gene segment were excluded. An earlier analysis of roughly 590 of the donors called V segments functional above 56.7% productive rearrangements and segregating when the between-donor standard deviation exceeded 5%. A statistical classification framework was built for diagnosing cytomegalovirus status from the catalog of TCR beta chain sequences. A later analysis assigned V and J genes by comparing TCR nucleotide sequences with IMGT/GENE-DB human TR gene sequences. A later analysis assigned CDR3 sequences and most-parsimonious VDJ recombination scenarios with the TCRdist pipeline. A later analysis defined each TCR beta chain by its CDR3 amino acid sequence plus V-gene family, and excluded reads lacking a unique V-gene family. In a later analysis, 450 to 600 highly shared, low-generation-probability nucleotide sequences were removed to address suspected cross-contamination and a sequencing artifact. A later analysis calculated a clonal expansion index for each public chain from normalized within-repertoire ranks of inferred template counts. In a later analysis, generation probabilities were computed using a VDJ recombination model fitted to out-of-frame rearrangements, and the results were checked against IGoR. A later analysis scored TCR-TCR, TCR-HLA and TCR-CMV co-occurrence with hypergeometric tests, applying a repertoire-size bias correction to TCR pairs. To estimate false discovery rates, a later analysis permuted the HLA or CMV assignments 20 times. A later analysis grouped co-occurring TCRs with DBSCAN, adding TCRdist sequence similarity when clustering within HLA-allele-positive subsets. Co-occurrence clustering excluded repertoires with fewer than 30,000 or more than 120,000 public chains, plus five with anomalous nucleotide sharing. In its TCRdb copy, this immuneACCESS table keeps in-frame sequences only and misses some clones. Where compared with another copy, unresolved V genes explain less than half of these, and the others have no known cause. From that table come the V and J calls and clone size; the DNA was used to work out D and trimming. The sample table shows about 190,000 clones, and roughly 81% are seen once. The ten largest clonotypes hold 2.5% to 4% of the sample.

V is pared back by 4 bases and J by 0 bases, with 13 bases lying between the germline termini. The CDR3 goes from the cysteine to the phenylalanine over 16 residues. CDR3 DNA only is kept here, 48 bases in frame from base 1. The CDR1 and CDR2 encoded by the germline V gene are MDHEN and SYDVKM. The paper's findings and limits, for the study overall: A later analysis associated about 17,000 TCR beta sequences with specific HLA alleles at a false discovery rate of 0.05. This cohort had only TCR beta chains sequenced, and the lack of alpha or paired-chain data limited which features could be detected. A few of the identified cytomegalovirus-associated TCR beta chains were confirmed in vitro to be specific for cytomegalovirus antigens. Because HLA typing was unavailable for some donors at each locus, only the typed subset was used in association tests. The earlier analysis of a few hundred of the donors excluded 15 to 20 rarely observed V segments, including chromosome 9 orphons, because counts were too low. Linkage disequilibrium might explain the correlated functional status among segregating V segments, but an unknown experimental factor could not be ruled out. According to the authors, the approach could potentially be generalized to other disease states and immunological phenotypes. Roughly uniform sequencing depth across donors was assumed in presence/absence analyses, although this assumption may not hold. A group of highly shared sequence variants was considered likely to be a technical artifact of the sequencing pipeline. The classifier was reported to diagnose cytomegalovirus status with high specificity and sensitivity in both the original and validation cohorts. The study gave a list of more than 150 TCR beta chains associated with cytomegalovirus. A later analysis found that most CMV-associated TCR beta chains appeared HLA-restricted, with HLA associations seemingly driven largely by CMV exposure. The 87-base-pair reads could not distinguish some IMGT-functional V segments, including TRBV6-2 and TRBV6-3, so those segments were excluded. According to a later analysis, TCR association rates differed among HLA loci, with DRB1 alleles showing the most associated TCRs and HLA-C alleles showing the fewest. In a later genetic analysis, fewer N-insertions in productive TCRs were reported among donors in an Asian-associated ancestry cluster than the roughly 700-donor mean. A further reported finding was that TCR beta sequences accurately predicted the HLA-A and HLA-B alleles for most subjects in the first cohort. Most TCR sequences were seen in very few donors, while some public TCRs were found in many individuals. CMV serostatus was the only immune exposure information available for the cohort. Broadly in line with IMGT annotations, most TCR beta V segments showed up in productive rearrangements about 87% or about 30% of the time in an earlier analysis of approximately 640 of the donors. Strong co-occurrence of HLA alleles, especially DR and DQ, made assigning TCR associations to individual alleles difficult. In a later analysis, HLA-associated TCR beta chains showed more clonal expansion and lower generation probabilities than non-associated chains that were equally common. An association between a missense DCLRE1C variant and V-gene and J-gene trimming of TCR beta chains was found in a later genetic analysis and replicated in an independent cohort. Several of the top co-occurrence clusters appeared to be linked to parvovirus B19, influenza, CMV and Epstein-Barr virus, according to a later analysis.

The cohort was made up of roughly 670 healthy bone marrow donors. At the time of sampling, all cohort members were nominally healthy, though unrecorded immune exposures were likely present. The donor tested CMV seropositive and was one of the 289 seropositive cohort members. A peripheral blood sample was provided by each donor, and peripheral blood mononuclear cells were used for TCR beta sequencing. The Qiagen DNeasy Blood Extraction Kit was used to extract genomic DNA from the blood cell samples. The V gene is TRBV28 and the J gene is TRBJ1-5; TRBD1 is perhaps the D gene, given 5 matching bases. Sample: PBMCs. This sequence originates from a woman in her twenties or thirties in good health and CMV-seropositive. The DNA sequence is given as TGTGCCAGCAGTTATCCCCGGGGGGATAGCAATCAGCCCCAGCATTTT. It translates to CASSYPRGDSNQPQHF.